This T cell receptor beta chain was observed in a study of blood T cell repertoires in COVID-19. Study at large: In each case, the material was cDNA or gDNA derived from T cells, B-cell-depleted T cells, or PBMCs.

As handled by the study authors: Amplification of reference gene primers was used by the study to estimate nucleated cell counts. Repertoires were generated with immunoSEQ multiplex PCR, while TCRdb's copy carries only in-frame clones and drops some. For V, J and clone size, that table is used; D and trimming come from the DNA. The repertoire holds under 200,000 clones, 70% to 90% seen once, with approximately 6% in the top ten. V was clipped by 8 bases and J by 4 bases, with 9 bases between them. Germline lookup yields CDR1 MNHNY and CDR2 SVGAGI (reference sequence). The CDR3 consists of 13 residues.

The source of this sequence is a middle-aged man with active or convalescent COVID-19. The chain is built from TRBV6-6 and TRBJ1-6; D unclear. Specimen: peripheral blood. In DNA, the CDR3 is TGTGCCAGCGCACCTCGGTATAATTCACCCCTCCACTTT. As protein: CASAPRYNSPLHF.